These T cell receptor beta chains were read from a single sample in a study of T cell changes during pregnancy in multiple sclerosis. Profiling relied on immunoSEQ multiplex PCR, and the TCRdb table lists in-frame clones only, not all of them. The sample contains roughly 42,000 clones, about 91% of which appear only once. Here the sequenced sample was CD4+ T cells from peripheral blood mononuclear cells, taken in the second trimester of pregnancy. These receptor sequences come from a female donor in good health, enrolled as a control in a pregnancy study. Each CDR3 is given with its conserved first and last residue. Each record gives: V gene, J gene, CDR3 length, CDR3 protein.

TRBV11-2	TRBJ1-1	15	CASSLEGQANTEAFF
TRBV28	TRBJ2-7	16	CASSLSVEVREGEQYF
TRBV5-1	TRBJ2-3	15	CASSLSGGATDTQYF
TRBV29-1	TRBJ2-6	16	CSVEDSRSSGANVLTF
TRBV14	TRBJ1-3	14	CASSPGIQGNTIYF
TRBV6-6	TRBJ1-1	13	CASSSRQNTEAFF
TRBV6-5	TRBJ2-1	14	CASRTGGRSNEQFF
TRBV19	TRBJ2-1	16	CASSILPGQGYNEQFF
TRBV19	TRBJ1-5	17	CASRTDRAPYSNQPQHF
TRBV19	TRBJ2-1	15	CASSMVRSSYNEQFF
TRBV5-4	TRBJ1-2	15	CASSLAGTDRYGYTF
TRBV7-9	TRBJ2-1	15	CASSSRLAGGNEQFF
TRBV9	TRBJ2-1	15	CASSVGTSLSNEQFF
TRBV4-2	TRBJ2-7	17	CASSQPLRTSGGHEQYF
TRBV7-2	TRBJ1-3	15	CASSLVWGPGNTIYF
TRBV25-1	TRBJ2-3	16	CASSAVGGGVTDTQYF
TRBV5-1	TRBJ2-7	15	CASSLAPSRGYEQYF
TRBV7-8	TRBJ1-5	16	CASSLASDYSNQPQHF
TRBV2	TRBJ1-5	14	CASSVEGSNQPQHF
TRBV19	TRBJ2-2	21	CASSEPPSSGRFSGFTGELFF
TRBV15	TRBJ2-1	17	CATSRELGGASYNEQFF
TRBV5-4	TRBJ2-3	16	CASSSFLMSEEGTQYF
TRBV29-1	TRBJ2-1	14	CSVELAGAYNEQFF
TRBV6-1	TRBJ2-5	13	CASTPTVIGTQYF
TRBV9	TRBJ1-1	14	CASSAFQKNTEAFF
TRBV9	TRBJ1-1	13	CASSRSLNTEAFF
TRBV7-2	TRBJ1-1	15	CASSSQGVSDTEAFF
TRBV25-1	TRBJ2-2	15	CASSEYPQGTGELFF
TRBV15	TRBJ2-7	14	CATSRDRGRYEQYF